The 23 T cell receptor beta chains presented below share a single source sample, sequenced in a study of CD8+ T cells in alopecia areata. After isolation, RNA underwent reverse transcription to generate cDNA as the sequencing template. Data came from immunoSEQ multiplex PCR; TCRdb stores just in-frame clones and leaves some out. The repertoire holds about 180,000 clones, with approximately 55% as singletons. Treatment denoted: oral pan-JAK inhibitor, 5-10 mg twice daily. The specimen was CD8+ T cells sorted from blood, collected at week 24, from a patient treated with tofacitinib. Receptors were obtained from a human donor with alopecia areata.

The chain joins TRBV13 to TRBJ1-4, with TRBD1 matching over 9 bases. The J segment lost 0 bases and the V segment lost 5 bases, leaving 7 bases of the junction unmatched. Germline assignment: CDR1 PRHDT and CDR2 FYEKMQ (reference sequence). The CDR3 spans 17 residues. The CDR3 is CASSADGTGTTNEKLFF. The CDR3 DNA follows: TGTGCCAGCAGCGCGGACGGGACAGGGACAACTAATGAAAAACTGTTTTTT.

This chain links TRBV29-1 with TRBJ1-1; TRBD1 matches at 9 bases. The V and J ends lost 6 bases and 3 bases, in that order; junction bases with no gene match: 2. The CDR3 is 12 residues long. In germline, CDR1 is SQVTM, CDR2 ANQGSEA. The chain's CDR3 is CSVWTGDTEAFF. Written as DNA, the CDR3 is TGCAGCGTCTGGACAGGGGACACTGAAGCTTTCTTT.

This clone has more than one count but fewer than ten. The V and J genes are TRBV5-6 and TRBJ2-7; D perhaps matches TRBD2 (7 bases). Germline loops: CDR1 SGHDT, CDR2 YYEEEE. V was shortened by 2 bases and J by 2 bases, with 11 bases between the two germline ends. This CDR3 has 14 amino acids. The CDR3 DNA reads TGTGCCAGCAGCTTCGGGGGGCTCACCTACGAGCAGTACTTC. Encoded protein: CASSFGGLTYEQYF.

The rearrangement uses TRBV4-1 and TRBJ1-1, with D unclear. This CDR3 region has 14 residues. CDR1 is MGHRA, CDR2 YSYEKL, per germline. The V end was cut by 1 base, the J end by 0 bases, with 6 bases between. The CDR3 coding sequence is TGCGCCAGCAGCCAAGCGGCAGTGAACACTGAAGCTTTCTTT. This gives the protein CASSQAAVNTEAFF.

The rearrangement joins TRBV13 to TRBJ2-2, with a possible D match to TRBD2 (5 bases). Germline values: CDR1 PRHDT, CDR2 FYEKMQ (reference sequence). Trimming removed 5 bases at V and 5 bases at J, with 12 bases between. This CDR3 region has 14 residues. CDR3 amino acids: CASSQGPGTGELFF. The CDR3 DNA follows: TGTGCCAGCAGCCAAGGGCCGGGGACCGGGGAGCTGTTTTTT.

Details on this clone: This CDR3 is also generated by other DNA sequences in the sample. The chain is built from TRBV11-2 and TRBJ2-7, with TRBD1 identical over 10 bases. The germline CDR1 and CDR2 sequences are SGHAT and FQNNGV. This CDR3 spans 14 amino acids. The trim removed 5 bases at V and 2 bases at J, leaving 3 bases unmatched. DNA for the CDR3: TGTGCCAGCAGCAGTGGGACAGGGGCCTACGAGCAGTACTTC. Encoded protein: CASSSGTGAYEQYF.

This clone was seen a handful of times. The CDR3 loop reads CASSQTDSNLYEQYF. The CDR3 region has the DNA TGCGCCAGCAGTCAAACCGACTCTAACCTCTACGAGCAGTACTTC. V is TRBV23-1 and J is TRBJ2-7; D is ambiguous. TRBV23-1 is recorded as an ORF, its role being uncertain. Trimming took 2 bases from V and 3 from J, leaving 14 bases between them. CDR3 length equals 15 residues.

This chain connects TRBV12-5 to TRBJ2-3; the D is unclear. V was pared by 5 bases and J by 5 bases, with 11 bases between. Germline V lookup: CDR1 LGHNT, CDR2 FRNRAP. CDR3 length: 13 amino acids. CDR3 coding DNA: TGTGCTAGTGGTGGATTAGCAGGAGATACGCAGTATTTT. Its translation is CASGGLAGDTQYF.

The chain joins TRBV6-1 to TRBJ1-1; no definite D call. Germline V gene data show CDR1 as MNHNS and CDR2 as SASEGT. Trimming took off 3 bases at V and 2 bases at J, with 7 bases between the two ends. The CDR3 covers 13 residues. CDR3 region: CASSEQPNTEAFF. CDR3 DNA sequence: TGTGCCAGCAGTGAGCAGCCTAACACTGAAGCTTTCTTT.

This sequence joins TRBV30 and TRBJ2-1; D perhaps matches TRBD2 (6 bases). V was cut by 8 bases and J by 9 bases, with 35 bases left in between. The V gene's germline CDR1 is GTSNPN and CDR2 SVGIG (reference sequence). The length of the CDR3 is 18 residues. The CDR3 bases are TGTGCCACCTGGAGTGTAATGGGGCCTAGCGCACCATCTCGTGAGCAGTTCTTC. Translation: CATWSVMGPSAPSREQFF.

This clone was seen only a few times. V usage is TRBV19 and J usage is TRBJ1-2, with D tentatively TRBD1 (5 bases). The CDR3 is 14 residues long. Per the germline V gene, CDR1 is LNHDA and CDR2 is SQIVND (reference sequence). V lost 4 bases, J lost 4 bases, and 13 bases lay in between. The CDR3 loop is CASSNWGDSYGYTF. The CDR3 DNA reads TGTGCCAGTAGTAATTGGGGCGACAGCTATGGCTACACCTTC.

This sequence joins TRBV29-1 and TRBJ1-2; TRBD1 might be the D (6 bases). CDR3 length: 13 residues. The germline CDR1 and CDR2 sequences are SQVTM and ANQGSEA. With 6 bases removed from V and 5 bases from J, the gap between germline ends came to 16 bases. CDR3 protein: CSVTWTDSYGYTF. CDR3 nucleotide sequence: TGCAGCGTGACATGGACAGATTCATATGGCTACACCTTC.

The rearrangement uses TRBV5-6 and TRBJ1-5; no definite D call. Trimming took off 4 bases at V and 6 bases at J, with 8 bases between the two ends. This CDR3 spans 12 amino acids. Germline loops: CDR1 SGHDT, CDR2 YYEEEE. The CDR3 protein is CASSNRVQPQHF. The DNA for the CDR3 is TGTGCCAGCAGCAATAGGGTTCAGCCCCAGCATTTT.

The chain links TRBV19 to TRBJ2-5; D is undetermined. In germline, CDR1 is LNHDA, CDR2 SQIVND (reference sequence). V lost 7 bases and J 1 base, leaving 7 bases between the germline ends. The CDR3 has 12 amino acids. CDR3 region: CASTGSQETQYF. CDR3 nucleotides: TGTGCCAGTACCGGATCCCAAGAGACCCAGTACTTC.

This clone was counted only a few times. The gene calls are TRBV29-1 and TRBJ1-1; 9 bases map to TRBD1. The CDR3 extends over 17 amino acids. The V gene end was trimmed by 2 bases and the J gene end by 0 bases; junction bases not matched to a gene: 10. The germline gives CDR1 SQVTM, CDR2 ANQGSEA. CDR3 coding DNA: TGCAGCGTTGAATGGAGGGACAGGGTGACCATGAACACTGAAGCTTTCTTT. Its translation: CSVEWRDRVTMNTEAFF.

The V and J genes are TRBV30 and TRBJ2-1; 7 bases fit TRBD2. In germline, CDR1 is GTSNPN, CDR2 SVGIG (reference sequence). With 0 bases clipped from V and 3 bases from J, the junction kept 5 bases outside the gene matches. CDR3 length: 15 residues. CDR3 nucleotide sequence: TGTGCCTGGAGTGTATCCGGGGGGAACTACAATGAGCAGTTCTTC. Translated: CAWSVSGGNYNEQFF. Supplemented by reference TRBV30 and TRBJ2-1, the full variable domain reads SQTIHQWPATLVQPVGSPLSLECTVEGTSNPNLYWYRQAAGRGLQLLFYSVGIGQISSEVPQNLSASRPQDRQFILSSKKLLLSDSGFYLCAWSVSGGNYNEQFFGPGTRLTVL.

This clone came up a few times. This chain links TRBV5-1 with TRBJ2-7, with D possibly TRBD1 on 5 matching bases. Germline lookup yields CDR1 SGHRS and CDR2 YFSETQ. This CDR3 is 14 amino acids long. Trimming removed 1 base at V and 3 bases at J, with 11 bases between. DNA of the CDR3: TGCGCCAGCAGCTTGACAGGCGGCCACTACGAGCAGTACTTC. Translating it yields CASSLTGGHYEQYF.

The chain is built from TRBV4-3 and TRBJ1-2; D is uncertain. Germline loops: CDR1 LGHNA, CDR2 YSLEER. The CDR3 is 14 residues long. Trimming took 0 bases from V and 6 from J, leaving 11 bases between them. As DNA, the CDR3 is TGCGCCAGCAGCCAAGAGACGGGTACTGATGGCTACACCTTC. Its protein product is CASSQETGTDGYTF.

The chain couples TRBV4-3 to TRBJ1-2, with D uncertain. V lost 4 bases to trimming and J lost 3 bases, with 9 bases between them. The CDR3 has 13 amino acids. Germline lookup yields CDR1 LGHNA and CDR2 YSLEER. The CDR3: CASSLRVDYGYTF. The CDR3 DNA follows: TGCGCCAGCAGCCTTCGAGTTGACTATGGCTACACCTTC.

The gene calls are TRBV4-1 and TRBJ1-2; D is unresolved. This CDR3 has 13 residues. The germline gives CDR1 MGHRA, CDR2 YSYEKL. Trimming left V 5 bases short and J 6 bases short, with 13 bases between. The CDR3 region is CASSLDLEDGYTF. The CDR3 DNA follows: TGCGCCAGCAGCTTAGACCTAGAGGATGGCTACACCTTC.

This clone has just one count. The chain is built from TRBV4-3 and TRBJ2-3, with TRBD2 identical over 7 bases. The CDR3 is 17 amino acids. Trimming took 0 bases from V and 0 from J; bases not matched to a gene: 6. Germline CDR1 reads LGHNA; CDR2 reads YSLEER. The CDR3 region is CASSQEYPAGSTDTQYF. The CDR3 DNA follows: TGCGCCAGCAGCCAAGAATACCCAGCGGGGAGCACAGATACGCAGTATTTT.

This clone was detected once. An end of the junction differs from the germline gene, which may be a read error. This chain uses TRBV2 with TRBJ2-5; D gene uncertain. The CDR3 has 14 residues. The germline V gene has CDR1 SNHLY and CDR2 FYNNEI. Written as DNA, the CDR3 is TGTGCCAGCAGTCGACCAAGCAACCAGGAGACCCAGTACTTC. It is translated as CASSRPSNQETQYF. The whole variable domain, remainder taken from reference TRBV2 and TRBJ2-5, is EPEVTQTPSHQVTQMGQEVILRCVPISNHLYFYWYRQILGQKVEFLVSFYNNEISEKSEIFDDQFSVERPDGSNFTLKIRSTKLEDSAMYFCASSRPSNQETQYFGPGTRLLVL.

This clone was detected a few times. The chain uses TRBV4-3 and TRBJ1-2; 7 nucleotides match TRBD1. Trimming removed 0 bases from V and 8 bases from J; junction bases left unmatched: 9. The CDR3 sequence is 15 residues long. Germline values: CDR1 LGHNA, CDR2 YSLEER. This chain's CDR3 is CASSQDKHRGGGYTF. CDR3 nucleotides: TGCGCCAGCAGCCAAGATAAGCACAGGGGCGGGGGCTACACCTTC.